Here is one T cell receptor (beta chain) with its context. One Seattle source followed patients from active infection through their disease course. The CDR3 runs 12 residues. V lost 7 bases to trimming and J lost 9 bases, with 12 bases between them. The sample is drawn from a study of blood T cell repertoires in COVID-19. As for the study in general: Samples representing acute and convalescent COVID-19 were sourced from the United States, Italy and Spain. PBMCs, B-cell-depleted T cells, or T cells were the source of the cDNA or gDNA that made up the material.

As processed by the authors: By means of reference gene primer amplification, nucleated cell counts were estimated. This table comes from immunoSEQ multiplex PCR, and its TCRdb copy is limited to in-frame clones, with some not included. The DNA gave D and trimming, while V, J and clone size come from that table. The sample carries about 59,000 clones, roughly four fifths recorded once. This chain uses TRBV12-3 or TRBV12-4 with TRBJ2-2; D is undetermined. The sample taken for sequencing was peripheral blood. The TCR comes from a man between 60 and 70 years old with COVID-19, enrolled during active disease. The CDR3 DNA is TGTGCCAGCACCATGAACTACAGGGAGCTGTTTTTT. This codes for CASTMNYRELFF.